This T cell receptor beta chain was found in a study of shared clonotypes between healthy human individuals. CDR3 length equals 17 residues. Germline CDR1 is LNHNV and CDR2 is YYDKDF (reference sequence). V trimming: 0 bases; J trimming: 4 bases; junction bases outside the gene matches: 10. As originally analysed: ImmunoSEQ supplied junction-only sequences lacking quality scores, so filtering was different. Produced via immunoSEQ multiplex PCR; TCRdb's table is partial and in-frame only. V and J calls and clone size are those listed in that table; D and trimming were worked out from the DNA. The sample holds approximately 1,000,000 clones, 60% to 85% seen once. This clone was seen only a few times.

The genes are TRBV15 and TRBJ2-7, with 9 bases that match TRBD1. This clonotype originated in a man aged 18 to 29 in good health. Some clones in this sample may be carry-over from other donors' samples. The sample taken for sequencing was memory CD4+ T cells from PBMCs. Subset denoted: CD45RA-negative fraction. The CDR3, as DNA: TGTGCCACCAGCAGAGATTTTGGGACAGGGAGACTTTACGAGCAGTACTTC. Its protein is CATSRDFGTGRLYEQYF.